This section outlines one T cell receptor (beta chain) sequence together with its context. Its antigen is as yet unknown. The sample belongs to a study of shared clonotypes between healthy human individuals. The wider study: Three plates each covered CD4 naive and memory; CD8 naive two, CD8 memory one.

General study results and limits: Against clonotypes common to all four donors, non-shared ones had lower generation probabilities.

As defined, naive CD8 cells were CD45RO-negative and positively selected for CCR7, with terminally differentiated effector memory CD45RA+ cells excluded. Each donor was a Caucasian adult residing in Nashville, Tennessee. This table comes from immunoSEQ multiplex PCR, and its TCRdb copy is limited to in-frame clones, with some not included. The sample yields nearly 2 million clones, less than 95% seen once. This TCR derives from a man younger than 30 in good health. Sequencing was done on a sample of naive CD8+ T cells sorted from blood.

CDR3 sequence (DNA): TGTGCCAGCAGTTTATTGGACACTGGCGGGGAGCTGTTTTTT. This sequence encodes CASSLLDTGGELFF. The genes are TRBV27 and TRBJ2-2, with a weak D call TRBD1 (5 bases). Germline V lookup: CDR1 MNHEY, CDR2 SMNVEV (reference sequence). The length of the CDR3 is 14 residues. Trimming took 1 base from V and 7 from J, leaving 10 bases between them.